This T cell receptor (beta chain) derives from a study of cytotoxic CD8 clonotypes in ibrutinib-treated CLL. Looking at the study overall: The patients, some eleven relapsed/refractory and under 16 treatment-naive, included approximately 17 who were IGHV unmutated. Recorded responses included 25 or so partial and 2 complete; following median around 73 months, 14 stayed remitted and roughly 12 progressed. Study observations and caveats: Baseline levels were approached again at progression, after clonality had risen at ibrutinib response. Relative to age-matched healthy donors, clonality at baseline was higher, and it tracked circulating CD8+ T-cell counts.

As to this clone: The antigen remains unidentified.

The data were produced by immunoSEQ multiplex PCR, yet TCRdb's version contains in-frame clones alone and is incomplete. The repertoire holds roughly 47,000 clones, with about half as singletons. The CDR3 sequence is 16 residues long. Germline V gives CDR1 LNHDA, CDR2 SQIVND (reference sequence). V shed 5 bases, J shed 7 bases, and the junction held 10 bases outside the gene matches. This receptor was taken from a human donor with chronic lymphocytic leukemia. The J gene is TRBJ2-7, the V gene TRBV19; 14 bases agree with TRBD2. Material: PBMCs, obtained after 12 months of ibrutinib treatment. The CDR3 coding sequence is TGTGCCAGTAGTTTCCGGACTAGCGGGAGGCACGGAGAGCAGTACTTC. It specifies CASSFRTSGRHGEQYF.